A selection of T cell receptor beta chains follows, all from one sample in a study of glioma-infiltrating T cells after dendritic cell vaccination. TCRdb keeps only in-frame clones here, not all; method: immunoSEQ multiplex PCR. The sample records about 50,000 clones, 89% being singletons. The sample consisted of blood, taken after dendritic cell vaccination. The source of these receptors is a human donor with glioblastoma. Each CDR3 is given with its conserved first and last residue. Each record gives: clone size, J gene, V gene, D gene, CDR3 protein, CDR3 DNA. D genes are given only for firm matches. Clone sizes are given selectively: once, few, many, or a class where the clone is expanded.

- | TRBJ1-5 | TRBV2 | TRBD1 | CASVGQGSNQPQHF | TGTGCCAGCGTAGGACAGGGGTCGAATCAGCCCCAGCATTTT
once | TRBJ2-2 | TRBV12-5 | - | CASGLDDRHRGELFF | TGTGCTAGTGGTTTGGACGACAGGCATAGGGGGGAGCTGTTTTTT
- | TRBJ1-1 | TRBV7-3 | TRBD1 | CASTRGQGVSNTEAFF | TGTGCCAGCACCCGAGGACAGGGCGTTAGTAACACTGAAGCTTTCTTT
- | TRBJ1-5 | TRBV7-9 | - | CASSLLSGDQPQHF | TGTGCCAGCAGCTTATTAAGCGGCGATCAGCCCCAGCATTTT
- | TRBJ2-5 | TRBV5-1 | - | CASSPSGWMEETQYF | TGCGCCAGCAGCCCCTCAGGATGGATGGAAGAGACCCAGTACTTC
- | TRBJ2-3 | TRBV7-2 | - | CASSLGATGTDTQYF | TGTGCCAGCAGCTTAGGTGCCACGGGCACAGATACGCAGTATTTT
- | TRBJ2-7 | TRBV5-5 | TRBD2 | CASSFGTSGSTQYF | TGTGCCAGCAGCTTCGGGACTAGCGGGAGTACGCAGTACTTC
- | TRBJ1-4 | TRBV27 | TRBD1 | CASSRTGGWDEKLFF | TGTGCCAGCAGTAGGACAGGGGGCTGGGATGAAAAACTGTTTTTT
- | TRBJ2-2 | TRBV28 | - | CASITEWAGELFF | TGTGCCAGCATTACAGAGTGGGCGGGGGAGCTGTTTTTT
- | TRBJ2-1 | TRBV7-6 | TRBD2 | CASSLRTSGMSFPGEQFF | TGTGCCAGCAGCCTACGGACTAGCGGGATGTCCTTCCCGGGTGAGCAGTTCTTC
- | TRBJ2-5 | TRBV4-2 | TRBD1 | CASSQDLTGETQYF | TGTGCCAGCAGCCAAGATTTGACAGGGGAGACCCAGTACTTC
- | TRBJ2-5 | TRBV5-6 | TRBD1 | CASSPDRASQETQYF | TGTGCCAGCAGTCCAGACAGGGCCTCTCAAGAGACCCAGTACTTC
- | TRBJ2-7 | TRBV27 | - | CASSLSSSLYEQYF | TGTGCCAGCAGTTTATCGTCTAGCCTCTACGAGCAGTACTTC
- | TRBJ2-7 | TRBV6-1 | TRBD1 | CASSESTGGRFEQYF | TGTGCCAGCAGTGAATCTACAGGGGGTAGATTCGAGCAGTACTTC
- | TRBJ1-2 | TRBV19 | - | CASTGEWNYGYTF | TGTGCCAGTACGGGGGAATGGAACTATGGCTACACCTTC
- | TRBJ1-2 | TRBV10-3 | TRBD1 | CASQETGGPGTF | TGTGCCTCCCAGGAGACAGGGGGGCCCGGGACCTTC
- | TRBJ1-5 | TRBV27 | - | CAGSLSAGVQPQHF | TGTGCCGGCAGTTTATCAGCAGGGGTTCAGCCCCAGCATTTT
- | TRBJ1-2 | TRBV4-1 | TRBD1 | CASSQLGTGRGYTF | TGCGCCAGCAGCCAACTGGGGACAGGGCGAGGCTACACCTTC
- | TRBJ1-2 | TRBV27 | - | CASSLRGGYGYTF | TGTGCCAGCAGTCTCAGGGGTGGCTATGGCTACACCTTC
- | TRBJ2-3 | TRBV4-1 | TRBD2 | CASSQEGSLAGQWADTQYF | TGCGCCAGCAGCCAAGAAGGGTCATTAGCGGGGCAATGGGCAGATACGCAGTATTTT
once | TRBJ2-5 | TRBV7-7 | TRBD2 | CASSLGLAGGPVGETQYF | TGTGCTAGCAGCCTAGGACTAGCGGGAGGCCCCGTGGGAGAGACCCAGTACTTC
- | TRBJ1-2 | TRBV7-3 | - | CASSLSEGESDGYTF | TGTGCCAGCAGCCTCTCGGAGGGTGAATCGGATGGCTACACCTTC
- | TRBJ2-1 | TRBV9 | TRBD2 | CASSAAGGTGNEQFF | TGTGCCAGCAGCGCGGCGGGAGGAACTGGCAATGAGCAGTTCTTC
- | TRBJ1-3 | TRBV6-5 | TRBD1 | CASSPTGLSGNTIYF | TGTGCTAGCAGCCCGACAGGGCTCTCTGGAAACACCATATATTTT
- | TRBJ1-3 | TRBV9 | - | CASSVEDLVGSQTRNGNTIYF | TGTGCCAGCAGCGTAGAGGATCTCGTTGGATCTCAGACCAGGAATGGAAACACCATATATTTT
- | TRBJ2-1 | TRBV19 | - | CASQEGSSYNEQFF | TGTGCCAGTCAAGAGGGTAGCTCCTACAATGAGCAGTTCTTC
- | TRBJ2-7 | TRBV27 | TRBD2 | CASSLLGEGEQYF | TGTGCCAGCAGTTTACTTGGGGAGGGCGAGCAGTACTTC
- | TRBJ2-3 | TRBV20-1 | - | CSAREGSTQYF | TGCAGTGCTAGAGAGGGGAGTACGCAGTATTTT
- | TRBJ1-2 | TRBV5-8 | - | CASSLQGSTGYTF | TGTGCCAGCAGCTTACAGGGTTCAACTGGCTACACCTTC
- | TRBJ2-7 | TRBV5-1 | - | CASSLTSRVEQYF | TGCGCCAGCAGCTTGACGTCCAGGGTCGAGCAGTACTTC
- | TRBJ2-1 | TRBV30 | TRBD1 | CAWSADRDNEQFF | TGTGCCTGGAGTGCGGACAGGGACAATGAGCAGTTCTTC
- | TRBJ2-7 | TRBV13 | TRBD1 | CASSSTGTGASEQYF | TGTGCCAGCAGCTCTACCGGGACAGGTGCGTCCGAGCAGTACTTC
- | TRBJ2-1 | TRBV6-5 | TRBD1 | CASSYSQGSEFF | TGTGCCAGCAGTTACTCACAGGGGAGTGAGTTCTTC
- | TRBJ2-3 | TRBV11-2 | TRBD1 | CASSFGTASTDTQYF | TGTGCCAGCAGCTTTGGGACAGCCAGCACAGATACGCAGTATTTT
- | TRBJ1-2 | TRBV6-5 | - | CASTEGVGYTF | TGTGCCAGCACCGAGGGCGTGGGCTACACCTTC
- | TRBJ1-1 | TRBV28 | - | CASSALRGYEAFF | TGTGCCAGCAGCGCACTAAGGGGGTACGAAGCTTTCTTT
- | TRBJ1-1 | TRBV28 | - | CASSLRDTEAFF | TGTGCCAGCAGTTTACGGGACACTGAAGCTTTCTTT
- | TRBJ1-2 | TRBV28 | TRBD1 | CASSFGQGVLDYTF | TGTGCCAGCAGTTTTGGGCAGGGGGTGCTAGACTACACCTTC
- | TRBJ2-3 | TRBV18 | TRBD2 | CASSPGTSGSGTDTQYF | TGTGCCAGCTCACCCGGGACTAGCGGGAGTGGGACAGATACGCAGTATTTT
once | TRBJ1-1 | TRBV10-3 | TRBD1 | CAISEGTGGGRNTEAFF | TGTGCCATCAGTGAGGGGACAGGTGGGGGTAGAAACACTGAAGCTTTCTTT
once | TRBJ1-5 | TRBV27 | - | CASSFSGINQPQHF | TGTGCCAGCAGTTTCTCAGGGATCAATCAGCCCCAGCATTTT
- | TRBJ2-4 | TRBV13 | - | CASSAARRGDAKNIQYF | TGTGCCAGCAGCGCCGCCCGCCGGGGTGATGCCAAAAACATTCAGTACTTC
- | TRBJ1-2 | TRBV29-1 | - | CSVGGNYGYTF | TGCAGCGTTGGAGGGAACTATGGCTACACCTTC
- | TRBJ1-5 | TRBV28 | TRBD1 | CASRGDSLYQPQHF | TGTGCCAGCAGGGGGGACAGCTTATATCAGCCCCAGCATTTT
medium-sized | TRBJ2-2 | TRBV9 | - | CASSVARKTGELFF | TGTGCCAGCAGCGTAGCGCGGAAGACCGGGGAGCTGTTTTTT
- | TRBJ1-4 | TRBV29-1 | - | CSVEDSGSSNEKLFF | TGCAGCGTTGAAGACTCCGGGTCGAGTAATGAAAAACTGTTTTTT
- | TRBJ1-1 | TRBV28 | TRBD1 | CASSLFRTGTNTEAFF | TGTGCCAGCAGTTTATTCCGGACAGGGACTAACACTGAAGCTTTCTTT
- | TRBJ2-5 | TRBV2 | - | CASTFETQYF | TGTGCCAGCACTTTTGAGACCCAGTACTTC
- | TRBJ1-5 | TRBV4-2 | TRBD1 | CASSQTQGDQPQHF | TGTGCCAGCAGCCAAACGCAGGGGGATCAGCCCCAGCATTTT
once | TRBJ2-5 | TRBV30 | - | CAWTRGIQETQYF | TGTGCCTGGACGAGGGGGATCCAAGAGACCCAGTACTTC
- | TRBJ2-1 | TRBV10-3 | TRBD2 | CAASGRVNEQFF | TGTGCCGCTAGCGGGAGGGTCAATGAGCAGTTCTTC
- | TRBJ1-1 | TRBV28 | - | CASTVLNTEAFF | TGTGCTTCAACAGTCTTGAACACTGAAGCTTTCTTT
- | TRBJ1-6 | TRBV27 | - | CASTPSVDKRRNSPLHF | TGTGCCAGCACACCGAGTGTCGACAAACGTAGGAATTCACCCCTCCACTTT
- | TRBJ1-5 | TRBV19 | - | CASSKSQGNQPQHF | TGTGCCAGTAGTAAGAGCCAGGGGAATCAGCCCCAGCATTTT
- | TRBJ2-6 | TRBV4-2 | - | CASSHAGLYSGANVLTF | TGTGCCAGCAGCCATGCGGGACTGTACTCTGGGGCCAACGTCCTGACTTTC
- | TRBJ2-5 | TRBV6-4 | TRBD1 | CASSGGTGLPETQYF | TGTGCCAGCAGTGGCGGGACAGGTCTGCCAGAGACCCAGTACTTC
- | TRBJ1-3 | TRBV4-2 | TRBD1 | CASSQERDRGRPGNTIYF | TGTGCCAGCAGCCAGGAACGGGACAGGGGGCGTCCTGGAAACACCATATATTTT
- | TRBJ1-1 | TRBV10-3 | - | CAIKGMGGYNNTEAFF | TGTGCCATCAAGGGAATGGGAGGTTACAATAACACTGAAGCTTTCTTT
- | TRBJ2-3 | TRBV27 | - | CASSFSTNTDTQYF | TGTGCCAGCAGTTTCAGTACGAACACAGATACGCAGTATTTT
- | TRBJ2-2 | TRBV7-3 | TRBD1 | CASSRRTGGEAGELFF | TGTGCCAGCAGCCGACGGACAGGGGGCGAGGCCGGGGAGCTGTTTTTT